These T cell receptor beta chains were read from a single sample in a study of T cell repertoires in cytomegalovirus infection. TCRdb ran MiXCR on the reads and lists one entry per CDR3 protein. The sample consists of roughly 180,000 distinct CDR3 sequences, 17% of them appearing once. The sequencing input was CD8+ T cells from PBMCs. These receptors were taken from a human donor in good health (CMV status not recorded). Some clones in this sample may be carry-over from other donors' samples. The CDR3 runs from the conserved cysteine through the conserved F or W. D genes are given only for firm matches. A clone size is listed for some rows: how often the clone was seen (once, few, many), or a class if it is expanded.

d_call clone_size j_call v_call cdr3_aa cdr3_nt
TRBD2 . TRBJ2-1 TRBV27 CASSLTSGGIKEQFF TGTGCCAGCAGTCTAACTAGCGGGGGGATTAAGGAGCAGTTCTTC
. . TRBJ2-2 TRBV12-3/TRBV12-4 CASLLDNANTGELFF TGTGCCAGCCTGTTGGACAACGCGAACACCGGGGAGCTGTTTTTT
TRBD1 few TRBJ1-2 TRBV6-7 CAIRTGGGYTF TGTGCCATCCGGACAGGGGGAGGCTACACCTTC
. few TRBJ1-1 TRBV7-2 CASSPEAGAEAFF TGTGCCAGCAGCCCCGAGGCAGGGGCTGAAGCTTTCTTT
. . TRBJ2-7 TRBV23-1 CASSQFPQENSYEQYF TGCGCCAGCAGTCAATTCCCACAGGAGAACTCCTACGAGCAGTACTTC
. . TRBJ2-7 TRBV5-1 CASSPTLMGSTSYEQYF TGCGCCAGCAGCCCTACCTTAATGGGGTCGACATCCTACGAGCAGTACTTC
. . TRBJ1-2 TRBV4-1 CASSQEGGYGYTF TGCGCCAGCAGCCAAGAAGGAGGCTATGGCTACACCTTC
. . TRBJ1-1 TRBV5-1 CASSTQGLDLKNTEAFF TGCGCCAGCAGCACGCAAGGACTGGACCTAAAGAACACTGAAGCTTTCTTT
TRBD1 few TRBJ2-7 TRBV7-6 CASSSGTGPGEQYF TGTGCCAGCAGCTCTGGGACAGGGCCGGGAGAGCAGTACTTC
. . TRBJ2-7 TRBV12-5 CASSSTAANEQYF TGTGCTAGCTCATCTACTGCGGCCAACGAGCAGTACTTC
TRBD1 few TRBJ2-1 TRBV7-9 CASSLTGDAYNEQFF TGTGCCAGCAGCTTAACAGGGGATGCCTACAATGAGCAGTTCTTC
TRBD2 . TRBJ2-1 TRBV4-2 CASSQERGLYNEQFF TGTGCCAGCAGCCAGGAGCGGGGGCTATACAATGAGCAGTTCTTC
TRBD2 many TRBJ2-1 TRBV27 CASSQAASGGNNEQFF TGTGCCAGCAGTCAGGCAGCTAGCGGGGGAAACAATGAGCAGTTCTTC
. few TRBJ1-1 TRBV6-2/TRBV6-3 CASSYGGANTEAFF TGTGCCAGCAGTTACGGGGGTGCGAACACTGAAGCTTTCTTT
. . TRBJ1-5 TRBV15 CATSRQSWDSNQPQHF TGTGCCACCAGTCGACAGTCATGGGATAGCAATCAGCCCCAGCATTTT
. many TRBJ2-7 TRBV7-9 CASSPRDGYEQYF TGTGCCAGCAGCCCACGGGACGGCTACGAGCAGTACTTC
. few TRBJ2-1 TRBV7-2 CASSLRGATYNEQFF TGTGCCAGCAGCTTAAGGGGGGCGACCTACAATGAGCAGTTCTTC
. . TRBJ2-7 TRBV19 CASSLQRSSGEEQYF TGTGCCAGTAGTTTACAAAGATCCTCAGGGGAAGAGCAGTACTTC
. few TRBJ2-7 TRBV20-1 CSARGRDSYEQYF TGCAGTGCTAGAGGCAGGGACTCCTACGAGCAGTACTTC
TRBD2 . TRBJ2-5 TRBV9 CASNLGGGAQETQYF TGTGCCAGCAACCTTGGGGGGGGAGCCCAAGAGACCCAGTACTTC
. once TRBJ1-6 TRBV27 CASSYGGNNSPLHF TGTGCCAGCAGTTATGGGGGTAATAATTCACCCCTCCACTTT
. few TRBJ1-4 TRBV10-3 CAISARTSTNEKLFF TGTGCCATCAGTGCAAGGACATCAACTAATGAAAAACTGTTTTTT
TRBD1 few TRBJ2-7 TRBV7-9 CASSLASGQLYEQYF TGTGCCAGCAGCTTAGCTTCGGGACAGCTCTACGAGCAGTACTTC
. . TRBJ2-7 TRBV12-3/TRBV12-4 CASSFRPGQAEQYF TGTGCCAGCAGTTTCAGACCAGGTCAAGCCGAGCAGTACTTC
TRBD2 few TRBJ2-7 TRBV2 CAITSARDYEQYF TGTGCCATAACTAGCGCCAGGGATTACGAGCAGTACTTC
. many TRBJ2-7 TRBV6-2/TRBV6-3 CASSSLTDSSYEQYF TGTGCCAGCAGTTCCTTAACCGACAGCTCCTACGAGCAGTACTTC
TRBD1 many TRBJ1-4 TRBV7-2 CASRGQGYNEKLFF TGTGCCAGCAGGGGACAGGGCTATAATGAAAAACTGTTTTTT
. . TRBJ2-2 TRBV28 CASSRRVSVSGELFF TGTGCCAGCAGCCGACGCGTTTCCGTGTCCGGGGAGCTGTTTTTT
TRBD1 few TRBJ2-7 TRBV29-1 CSVRTGVSEQYF TGCAGCGTCCGGACAGGGGTCTCAGAGCAGTACTTC
. . TRBJ2-2 TRBV7-9 CASSSFGGGGTGELFF TGTGCCAGCAGCTCCTTCGGGGGCGGAGGCACCGGGGAGCTGTTTTTT
. few TRBJ2-2 TRBV28 CAISQDNTGELFF TGTGCCATCTCGCAGGATAACACCGGGGAGCTGTTTTTT
. few TRBJ2-3 TRBV29-1 CSVEVDTGTQYF TGCAGCGTTGAGGTGGACACCGGGACGCAGTATTTT
. few TRBJ2-7 TRBV20-1 CSARGQTTYEQYF TGCAGTGCTCGAGGACAGACTACCTACGAGCAGTACTTC
. . TRBJ2-1 TRBV7-2 CASSLRDGYNEQFF TGTGCCAGCAGCTTAAGGGACGGATACAATGAGCAGTTCTTC
. few TRBJ2-1 TRBV9 CASSVGQFNEQFF TGTGCCAGCAGCGTAGGACAATTCAATGAGCAGTTCTTC
. few TRBJ2-1 TRBV6-5 CASRNDRMLDNEQFF TGTGCCAGCAGGAATGACCGCATGTTGGACAATGAGCAGTTCTTC
. . TRBJ1-4 TRBV7-3 CASSLLDRSHSTNEKLFF TGTGCCAGCAGCTTACTAGACAGGAGCCATTCAACTAATGAAAAACTGTTTTTT